A single sample is the source of the 31 T cell receptor beta chains below, sequenced in a study of blood T cell repertoires in COVID-19. Assay used: immunoSEQ multiplex PCR; TCRdb lists only in-frame clones, some missing. The sample includes about 190,000 clones, under 90% of them seen just once. Sequencing used peripheral blood. The receptors were sampled from a man in his forties with acute or convalescent COVID-19.

The J gene is TRBJ1-4, the V gene TRBV5-1, with TRBD1 matching over 8 bases. The CDR3 has 13 residues. The J segment lost 2 bases and the V segment lost 7 bases, leaving 1 base of the junction unmatched. From germline, CDR1 is SGHRS and CDR2 YFSETQ. CDR3 amino acids: CASRTGTNEKLFF. CDR3 coding DNA: TGCGCCAGCCGGACAGGGACTAATGAAAAACTGTTTTTT.

The chain recombines TRBV5-3 with TRBJ1-2, with a possible D match to TRBD1 (5 bases). TRBV5-3 is classed as an ORF, of uncertain function. This CDR3 is 18 amino acids long. Deletions cut 0 bases from V and 4 bases from J, with 22 bases between. The CDR3 loop reads CARSLGPDRDYIAYGYTF. The CDR3 coding sequence is TGTGCCAGAAGCTTGGGCCCAGATCGGGACTATATCGCCTATGGCTACACCTTC.

The CDR3 nucleotides are TGCGCCAGCAGCTTATCTCTTGGACAGGGGGCTGCTCGTGGCTACACCTTC. It is translated as CASSLSLGQGAARGYTF. The chain has TRBV5-1 and TRBJ1-2; 11 bases are shared with TRBD1. The CDR3 loop spans 17 amino acids. CDR1 SGHRS and CDR2 YFSETQ come from the germline V gene. After removal of 2 bases from V and 7 bases from J, the junction contained 13 bases not matched to a gene.

The chain combines TRBV10-3 with TRBJ2-3, with 8 bases that match TRBD2. The CDR3 consists of 15 residues. The germline gives CDR1 ENHRY, CDR2 SYGVKD. The junction had 6 bases not matched to a gene; V was cut back by 6 bases and J by 1 base. Here the CDR3 reads CAIRNGRGGTDTQYF. The CDR3 nucleotides read TGTGCCATCAGGAATGGGCGGGGGGGCACAGATACGCAGTATTTT.

This chain links TRBV28 with TRBJ1-5, with no clear D. The CDR3 covers 15 residues. V lost 6 bases and J lost 1, with 13 bases in between. Germline CDR1 is MDHEN and CDR2 is SYDVKM. The CDR3 DNA reads TGTGCCAGCAGCTGGGCACAGCGGAGCAATCAGCCCCAGCATTTT. Protein: CASSWAQRSNQPQHF.

V usage is TRBV6-5 and J usage is TRBJ2-7; 11 nucleotides align to TRBD2. The CDR3 runs to 15 residues. Germline CDR1 is MNHEY and CDR2 is SVGAGI. V shed 3 bases, J shed 2 bases, and the junction held 3 bases outside the gene matches. The CDR3 here is CASSYTSGGPYEQYF. CDR3 bases: TGTGCCAGCAGTTATACTAGCGGGGGCCCCTACGAGCAGTACTTC.

The chain uses TRBV5-4 and TRBJ2-5; 8 positions agree with TRBD2. The V gene's germline CDR1 is SGHNT and CDR2 YYREEE (reference sequence). CDR3 size: 15 residues. The V gene end was trimmed by 4 bases and the J gene end by 5 bases; junction bases not matched to a gene: 10. The CDR3, as DNA: TGTGCCAGCAGCCCGGGGTCGGGGGGGCAGGAGACCCAGTACTTC. Protein product: CASSPGSGGQETQYF.

The chain has TRBV5-1 and TRBJ1-1; 9 bases are shared with TRBD1. In germline, CDR1 is SGHRS, CDR2 YFSETQ. This CDR3 region has 15 residues. With 4 bases clipped from V and 1 base from J, the junction kept 5 bases outside the gene matches. CDR3 DNA: TGCGCCAGCAGCCCAGAGACAGGGGGGAACACTGAAGCTTTCTTT. Translated, it gives CASSPETGGNTEAFF.

The gene calls are TRBV9 and TRBJ2-1; the D gene is possibly TRBD2 (5 bases). This CDR3 has 15 residues. Per the germline V gene, CDR1 is SGDLS and CDR2 is YYNGEE. V was pared by 0 bases and J by 13 bases, with 20 bases between. CDR3 loop: CASSVGTGGGSDQFF. In DNA form, the CDR3 reads TGTGCCAGCAGCGTAGGGACTGGAGGAGGTTCTGATCAGTTCTTC.

This sequence joins TRBV19 and TRBJ2-3, with 9 bases lining up with TRBD2. The V and J ends lost 5 bases and 4 bases, in that order; junction bases with no gene match: 16. Germline values: CDR1 LNHDA, CDR2 SQIVND (reference sequence). The CDR3 totals 18 residues. CDR3 region: CASSLSVRRGGLSDTQYF. The CDR3 bases are TGTGCCAGTAGTCTCTCGGTTCGGCGGGGGGGCTTGTCAGATACGCAGTATTTT.

The chain joins TRBV7-2 to TRBJ1-1; D is perhaps TRBD1 (5 bases). Germline-derived CDR1 and CDR2 are SGHTA and FQGNSA. V gave up 1 base and J gave up 10 bases, with 16 bases separating them. CDR3 length: 14 residues. CDR3 residues: CASSLGSQGLGAFF. The CDR3 nucleotides are TGTGCCAGCAGCTTAGGGTCGCAGGGTCTCGGAGCTTTCTTT.

The chain recombines TRBV19 with TRBJ2-5; 10 bases map to TRBD1. The junction had 3 bases not matched to a gene; V was cut back by 3 bases and J by 5 bases. Germline loops: CDR1 LNHDA, CDR2 SQIVND (reference sequence). The CDR3 spans 14 residues. For the CDR3, the DNA is TGTGCCAGTAGTATGACAGGGGGCACGGAGACCCAGTACTTC. Translating gives CASSMTGGTETQYF.

The J gene is TRBJ2-5, the V gene TRBV2; the D gene is possibly TRBD2 (6 bases). The CDR3 covers 15 residues. Germline CDR1 SNHLY, CDR2 FYNNEI. Trimming took 6 bases from V and 4 from J, leaving 18 bases between them. CDR3 sequence: CASRAGISGGETQYF. The CDR3, as DNA: TGTGCCAGCAGGGCGGGGATTTCTGGGGGAGAGACCCAGTACTTC.

The chain is built from TRBV15 and TRBJ1-1; D not certain. Germline CDR1 is LNHNV and CDR2 is YYDKDF (reference sequence). CDR3 size: 15 residues. Trimming took 0 bases from V and 3 from J, leaving 11 bases between them. DNA of the CDR3: TGTGCCACCAGCAGAGATATCCAGAGGCACACTGAAGCTTTCTTT. This sequence encodes CATSRDIQRHTEAFF.

This chain links TRBV11-2 with TRBJ2-3; 7 bases agree with TRBD1. The CDR3 consists of 17 residues. The germline CDR1 and CDR2 sequences are SGHAT and FQNNGV. V trimming: 5 bases; J trimming: 0 bases; junction bases outside the gene matches: 11. Here the CDR3 reads CASSTGQATTSTDTQYF. The CDR3 nucleotides are TGTGCCAGCAGCACAGGACAGGCCACCACTAGCACAGATACGCAGTATTTT.

This chain links TRBV6-5 with TRBJ1-6; TRBD1 aligns across 7 bases. Per the germline V gene, CDR1 is MNHEY and CDR2 is SVGAGI. V lost 8 bases and J lost 7; bases outside the gene matches: 8. The CDR3 is made up of 14 amino acids. In DNA, the CDR3 is TGTGCCAGCGGACAGGCGGGGACAAATTCACCCCTCCACTTT. Its translation: CASGQAGTNSPLHF.

This chain connects TRBV19 to TRBJ2-2; TRBD2 aligns across 8 bases. The CDR3 spans 15 residues. Germline V gene lookup returns CDR1 LNHDA and CDR2 SQIVND (reference sequence). After removal of 3 bases from V and 5 bases from J, the junction contained 5 bases not matched to a gene. This CDR3 reads CASSIGLAGTGELFF. Written as DNA, the CDR3 is TGTGCCAGTAGTATTGGACTAGCTGGTACCGGGGAGCTGTTTTTT.

This sequence joins TRBV18 and TRBJ1-3; 9 nucleotides agree with TRBD1. The germline gives CDR1 KGHSH, CDR2 LQKENI. The CDR3 covers 18 residues. V dropped 5 bases and J dropped 1; count of bases not matched to a gene: 12. CDR3 nucleotide sequence: TGTGCCAGCTCATCCGGACAGGGGATTATTCTGTCTGGAAACACCATATATTTT. Its translation: CASSSGQGIILSGNTIYF.

The genes are TRBV5-4 and TRBJ2-1, with D perhaps matching TRBD2 (6 bases). Deletions cut 0 bases from V and 7 bases from J, with 11 bases between. This CDR3 spans 14 amino acids. Germline CDR1 and CDR2: SGHNT and YYREEE (reference sequence). CDR3: CASSLDARENEQFF. CDR3 DNA sequence: TGTGCCAGCAGCTTGGATGCCCGGGAGAATGAGCAGTTCTTC.

The chain has TRBV7-8 and TRBJ1-3; D remains ambiguous. The CDR3 sequence is 15 residues long. V was trimmed by 3 bases and J by 0 bases, leaving 9 bases between them. Germline V CDR1 and CDR2: SGHVS, FQNEAQ. This CDR3 reads CASSLGANSGNTIYF. The DNA for the CDR3 is TGTGCCAGCAGCTTGGGCGCTAACTCTGGAAACACCATATATTTT.

V usage is TRBV27 and J usage is TRBJ1-6; D ambiguous. V was cut by 5 bases and J by 0 bases, with 11 bases left in between. The CDR3 loop spans 16 amino acids. The germline CDR1 and CDR2 sequences are MNHEY and SMNVEV (reference sequence). The CDR3 nucleotides are TGTGCCAGCAGTAGAGAGGTCCCCTCCTATAATTCACCCCTCCACTTT. Translation: CASSREVPSYNSPLHF.

The gene calls are TRBV13 and TRBJ2-7, with TRBD1 matching over 8 bases. The length of the CDR3 is 15 residues. CDR1 is PRHDT, CDR2 FYEKMQ, per germline (reference sequence). Germline trimming cut 0 bases from V and 4 bases from J; bases unmatched to any gene: 5. In nucleotides, the CDR3 is TGTGCCAGCAGCTTAGGTCCAGGGGGCGAGTACGAGCAGTACTTC. Protein: CASSLGPGGEYEQYF.

The CDR3 region is CASSYARGEQFF. The CDR3 DNA reads TGTGCCAGCAGTTACGCCCGGGGTGAGCAGTTCTTC. The chain employs TRBV6-6 and TRBJ2-1; TRBD2 is a possible D gene (5 bases). Germline V gene sequence: CDR1 MNHNY, CDR2 SVGAGI (reference sequence). The CDR3 has 12 residues. V lost 2 bases, J lost 9 bases, and 8 bases lay in between.

In DNA form, the CDR3 reads TGTGCCACCACTAACAGGGGGTATGGCTACACCTTC. This codes for CATTNRGYGYTF. The chain employs TRBV15 and TRBJ1-2; 8 nucleotides align to TRBD1. The J segment lost 5 bases and the V segment lost 7 bases, leaving 3 bases of the junction unmatched. Germline CDR1 reads LNHNV; CDR2 reads YYDKDF (reference sequence). The CDR3 consists of 12 residues.

The chain links TRBV5-8 to TRBJ2-1, with 7 nucleotides matching TRBD1. The V gene's germline CDR1 is SGHTS and CDR2 YDEGEE. Trimming removed 2 bases from V and 3 bases from J; junction bases left unmatched: 2. The CDR3 covers 14 residues. The CDR3 reads CASSFGQDYNEQFF. The DNA of the CDR3 is TGTGCCAGCAGCTTTGGACAGGACTACAATGAGCAGTTCTTC.

The sample holds one count of this clone. V usage is TRBV7-2 and J usage is TRBJ1-1, with 7 bases that match TRBD1. The length of the CDR3 is 13 residues. Trimming cost V 5 bases and J 4 bases; bases outside gene matches: 4. Germline-derived CDR1 and CDR2 are SGHTA and FQGNSA. CDR3 nucleotides: TGTGCCAGCAGCATTAGGACAGGCACTGAAGCTTTCTTT. Protein product: CASSIRTGTEAFF.

In nucleotides, the CDR3 is TGCAGCGTTGATCGAACAGGGTACACTGAAGCTTTCTTT. It is translated as CSVDRTGYTEAFF. This chain joins TRBV29-1 and TRBJ1-1; possibly TRBD1 for D (6 bases). The V end lost 3 bases, the J end lost 3 bases, and 11 bases lay between the germline ends. Germline loops: CDR1 SQVTM, CDR2 ANQGSEA. The CDR3 loop spans 13 amino acids.

The rearrangement links TRBV4-2 to TRBJ1-5; 9 bases agree with TRBD1. The J segment lost 9 bases and the V segment lost 3 bases, leaving 3 bases of the junction unmatched. Germline CDR1 and CDR2: LGHNA and YNFKEQ. CDR3 length equals 13 residues. The DNA of the CDR3 is TGTGCCAGCAGCCAGGGACAGGGCAGGCCCCAGCATTTT. Protein product: CASSQGQGRPQHF.

The chain couples TRBV11-2 to TRBJ2-2; 7 bases are a match to TRBD2. Trimming removed 5 bases from V and 4 bases from J; junction bases left unmatched: 13. This CDR3 region has 17 residues. CDR1 is SGHAT and CDR2 is FQNNGV in the germline V gene. CDR3 loop: CASSAGGVAGGTGELFF. In nucleotides, the CDR3 is TGTGCCAGCAGCGCGGGCGGGGTAGCGGGCGGCACCGGGGAGCTGTTTTTT.

This chain links TRBV11-3 with TRBJ1-5; 9 bases match TRBD1. The CDR3 sequence is 20 residues long. Trimming took 5 bases from V and 1 from J; bases not matched to a gene: 18. Germline V gene data show CDR1 as SGHNT and CDR2 as YENEEA. The CDR3 region has the DNA TGTGCCAGCAGCCTAAGAAAACCGGGACAGGGTTTGGGGAGCAATCAGCCCCAGCATTTT. Its translation: CASSLRKPGQGLGSNQPQHF.

The rearrangement joins TRBV7-2 to TRBJ2-3, with a weak D call TRBD2 (6 bases). The CDR3 has 15 residues. The ends were cut back, 2 bases at V and 0 bases at J, with 9 bases in the middle. Germline lookup yields CDR1 SGHTA and CDR2 FQGNSA. CDR3 protein: CASSLMAGSTDTQYF. Here the CDR3 DNA reads TGTGCCAGCAGCTTAATGGCGGGAAGCACAGATACGCAGTATTTT.